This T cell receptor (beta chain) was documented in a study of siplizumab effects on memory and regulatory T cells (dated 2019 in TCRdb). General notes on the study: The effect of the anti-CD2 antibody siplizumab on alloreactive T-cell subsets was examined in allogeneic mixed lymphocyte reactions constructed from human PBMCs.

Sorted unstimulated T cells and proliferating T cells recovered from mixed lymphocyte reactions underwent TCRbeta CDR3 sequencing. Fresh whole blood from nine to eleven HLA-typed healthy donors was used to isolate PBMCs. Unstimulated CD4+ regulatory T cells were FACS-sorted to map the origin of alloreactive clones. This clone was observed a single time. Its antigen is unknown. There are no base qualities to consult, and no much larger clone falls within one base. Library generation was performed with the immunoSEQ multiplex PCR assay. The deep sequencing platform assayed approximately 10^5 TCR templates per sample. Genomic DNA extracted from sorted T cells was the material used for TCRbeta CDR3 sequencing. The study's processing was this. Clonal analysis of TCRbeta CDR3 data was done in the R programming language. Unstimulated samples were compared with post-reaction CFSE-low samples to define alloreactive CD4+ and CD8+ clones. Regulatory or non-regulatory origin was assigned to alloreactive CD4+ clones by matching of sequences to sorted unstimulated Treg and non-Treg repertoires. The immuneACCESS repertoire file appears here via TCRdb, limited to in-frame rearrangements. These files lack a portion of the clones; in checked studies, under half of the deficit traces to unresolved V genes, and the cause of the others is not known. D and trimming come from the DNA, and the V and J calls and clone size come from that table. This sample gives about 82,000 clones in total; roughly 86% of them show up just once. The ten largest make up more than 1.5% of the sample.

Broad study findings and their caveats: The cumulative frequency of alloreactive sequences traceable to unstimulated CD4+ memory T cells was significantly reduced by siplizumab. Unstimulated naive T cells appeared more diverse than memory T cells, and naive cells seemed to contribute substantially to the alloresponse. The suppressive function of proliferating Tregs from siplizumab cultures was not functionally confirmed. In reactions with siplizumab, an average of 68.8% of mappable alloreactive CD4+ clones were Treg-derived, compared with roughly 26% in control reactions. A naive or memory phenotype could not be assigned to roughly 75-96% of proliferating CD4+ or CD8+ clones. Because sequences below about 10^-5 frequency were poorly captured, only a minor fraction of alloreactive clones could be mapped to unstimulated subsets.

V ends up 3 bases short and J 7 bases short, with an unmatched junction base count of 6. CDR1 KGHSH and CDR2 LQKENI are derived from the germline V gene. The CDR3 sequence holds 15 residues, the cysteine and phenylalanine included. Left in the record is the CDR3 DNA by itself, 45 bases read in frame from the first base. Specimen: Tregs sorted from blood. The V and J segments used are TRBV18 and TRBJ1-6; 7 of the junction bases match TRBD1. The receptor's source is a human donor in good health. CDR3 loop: CASSPSGTENSPLHF. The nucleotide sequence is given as TGTGCCAGCTCACCCTCCGGGACAGAGAATTCACCCCTCCACTTT.